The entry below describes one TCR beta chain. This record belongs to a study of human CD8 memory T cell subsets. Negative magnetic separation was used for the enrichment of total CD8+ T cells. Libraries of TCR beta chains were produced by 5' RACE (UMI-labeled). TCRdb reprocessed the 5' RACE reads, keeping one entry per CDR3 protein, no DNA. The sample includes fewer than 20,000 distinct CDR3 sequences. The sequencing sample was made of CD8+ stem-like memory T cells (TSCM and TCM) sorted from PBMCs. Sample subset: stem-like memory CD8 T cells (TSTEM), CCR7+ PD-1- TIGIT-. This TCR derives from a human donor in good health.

CDR3 sequence: CASRMEDSSYEQYF. This chain uses TRBV28 with TRBJ2-7; TCRdb's assignment of TRBD2 cannot be checked, as there is no DNA. Germline loops: CDR1 MDHEN, CDR2 SYDVKM. The CDR3 is 14 amino acids.